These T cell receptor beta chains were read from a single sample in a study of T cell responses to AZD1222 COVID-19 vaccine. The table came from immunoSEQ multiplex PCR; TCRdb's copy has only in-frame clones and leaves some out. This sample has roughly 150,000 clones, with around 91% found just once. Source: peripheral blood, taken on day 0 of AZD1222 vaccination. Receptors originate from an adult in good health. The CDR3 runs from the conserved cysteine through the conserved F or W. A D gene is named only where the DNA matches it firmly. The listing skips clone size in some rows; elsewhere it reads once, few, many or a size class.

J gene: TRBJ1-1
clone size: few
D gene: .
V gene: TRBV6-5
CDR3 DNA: TGTGCCAGCAGCAAGAGACAGAACACTGAAGCTTTCTTT
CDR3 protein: CASSKRQNTEAFF

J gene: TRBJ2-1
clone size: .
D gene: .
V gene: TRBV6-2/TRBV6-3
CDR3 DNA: TGTGCCAGTAGTATGGGTAGCAATGGCAATGAGCAGTTCTTC
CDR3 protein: CASSMGSNGNEQFF

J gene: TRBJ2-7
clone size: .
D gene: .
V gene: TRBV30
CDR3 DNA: TGTGCCTGGAAGTTTCAGGGACGATCCTACGAGCAGTACTTC
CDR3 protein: CAWKFQGRSYEQYF

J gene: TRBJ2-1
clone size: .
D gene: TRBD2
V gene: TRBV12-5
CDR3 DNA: TGTGCTAGCGTAATTCCAACTAGCGGGGATTTATCCTACAATGAGCAGTTCTTC
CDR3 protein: CASVIPTSGDLSYNEQFF

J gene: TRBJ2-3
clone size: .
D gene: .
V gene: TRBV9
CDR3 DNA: TGTGCCAGCAGCACATCCTTTTCGGAACCCTCTCAGGGCACAGATACGCAGTATTTT
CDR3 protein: CASSTSFSEPSQGTDTQYF

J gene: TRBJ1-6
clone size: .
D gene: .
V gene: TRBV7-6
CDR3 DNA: TGTGCCAGCAGCCCCCTGGACCAAACCCCATTTTTTTCACCCCTCCACTTT
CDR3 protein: CASSPLDQTPFFSPLHF

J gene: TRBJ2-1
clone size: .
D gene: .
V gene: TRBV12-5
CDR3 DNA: TGTGCTAGTGGTCCTGCGGGTTGGGGACCCACCTACAATGAGCAGTTCTTC
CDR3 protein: CASGPAGWGPTYNEQFF

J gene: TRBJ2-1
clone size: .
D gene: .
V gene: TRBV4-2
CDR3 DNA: TGTGCCAGCAGCCAAGAAAACAGGGAGGGGGATGAGCAGTTCTTC
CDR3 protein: CASSQENREGDEQFF

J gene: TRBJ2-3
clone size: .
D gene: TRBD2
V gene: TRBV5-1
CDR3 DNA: TGCGCCAGCAGCTTGATTAGCGGGGGATTCACAGATACGCAGTATTTT
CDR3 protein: CASSLISGGFTDTQYF

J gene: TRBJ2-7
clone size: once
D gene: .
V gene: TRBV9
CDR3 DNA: TGTGCCAGCAGCGTATCGGGGGACCCTCGATACGAGCAGTACTTC
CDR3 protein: CASSVSGDPRYEQYF

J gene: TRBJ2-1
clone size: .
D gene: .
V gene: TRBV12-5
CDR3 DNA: TGTGCTAGTGGCACAGACGGGGGCTCCTACAATGAGCAGTTCTTC
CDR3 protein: CASGTDGGSYNEQFF

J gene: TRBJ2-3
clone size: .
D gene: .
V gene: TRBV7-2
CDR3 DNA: TGTGCCAGCTCCGAGGCCAGCACAGATACGCAGTATTTT
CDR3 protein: CASSEASTDTQYF

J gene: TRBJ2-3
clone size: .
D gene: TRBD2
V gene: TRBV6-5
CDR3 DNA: TGTGCCAGCAGAGATCGGGGGGGGCTCGATACGCAGTATTTT
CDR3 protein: CASRDRGGLDTQYF

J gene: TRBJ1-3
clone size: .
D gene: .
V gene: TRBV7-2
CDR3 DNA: TGTGCCAGCAGCTTAGTGTCGGGCAGACCAACAGGAAACACCATATATTTT
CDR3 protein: CASSLVSGRPTGNTIYF

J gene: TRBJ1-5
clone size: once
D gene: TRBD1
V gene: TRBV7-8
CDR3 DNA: TGTGCCAGCAGCTCGAGGACAGGAAGATATAGCAATCAGCCCCAGCATTTT
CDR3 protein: CASSSRTGRYSNQPQHF

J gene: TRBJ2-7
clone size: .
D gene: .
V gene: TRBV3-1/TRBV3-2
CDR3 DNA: TGTGCCAGCAGCCACAACTCTCGCCTGTCCAAATCCTACGAGCAGTACTTC
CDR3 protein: CASSHNSRLSKSYEQYF

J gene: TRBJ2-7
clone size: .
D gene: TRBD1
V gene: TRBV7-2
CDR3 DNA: TGTGCCAGCAGCTTAGTATGGACAGGGGTGTACGAGCAGTACTTC
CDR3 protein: CASSLVWTGVYEQYF

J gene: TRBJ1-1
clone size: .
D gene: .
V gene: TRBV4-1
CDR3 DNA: TGCGCCAGCAGCGCCAGGGATCTCACTGAAGCTTTCTTT
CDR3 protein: CASSARDLTEAFF

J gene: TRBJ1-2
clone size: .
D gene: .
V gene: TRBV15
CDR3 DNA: TGTGCCACCAGCAGAGAGGCCACAGGGAACTATGGCTACACCTTC
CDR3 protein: CATSREATGNYGYTF

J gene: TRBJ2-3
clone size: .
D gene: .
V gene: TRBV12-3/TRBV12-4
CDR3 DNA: TGTGCCAGCAGGCCTAGCGCCGCAGATACGCAGTATTTT
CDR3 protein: CASRPSAADTQYF

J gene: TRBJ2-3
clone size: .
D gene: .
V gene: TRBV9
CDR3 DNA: TGTGCCAGCAGCGGGGACTTCCCCACGCAGTATTTT
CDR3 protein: CASSGDFPTQYF

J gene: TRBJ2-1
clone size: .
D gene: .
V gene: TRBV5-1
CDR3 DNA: TGCGCCAGCGCTACACGGGGTTATGAGCAGTTCTTC
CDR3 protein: CASATRGYEQFF

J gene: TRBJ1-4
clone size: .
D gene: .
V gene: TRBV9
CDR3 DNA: TGTGCCAGCAGCGTAGGCGCGTCAACTAATGAAAAACTGTTTTTT
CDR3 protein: CASSVGASTNEKLFF

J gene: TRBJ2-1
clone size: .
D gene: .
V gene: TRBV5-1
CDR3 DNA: TGCGCCAGCAGTAAGTTCCAGACCGGGACGTACAATGAGCAGTTCTTC
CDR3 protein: CASSKFQTGTYNEQFF

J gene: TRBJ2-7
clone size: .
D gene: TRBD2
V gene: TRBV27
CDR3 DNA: TGTGCCAGCAGTAATAGCGGGGGCTACGAGCAGTACTTC
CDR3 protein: CASSNSGGYEQYF

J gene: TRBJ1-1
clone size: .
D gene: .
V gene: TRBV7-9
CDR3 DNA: TGTGCCTCGAAAGGGGACGTCAACACTGAAGCTTTCTTT
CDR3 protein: CASKGDVNTEAFF

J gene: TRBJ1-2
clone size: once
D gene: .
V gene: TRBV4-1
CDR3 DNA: TGCGCCAGCAGCCAAGTTGTCAGCCAGCCATATGGCTACACCTTC
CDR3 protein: CASSQVVSQPYGYTF

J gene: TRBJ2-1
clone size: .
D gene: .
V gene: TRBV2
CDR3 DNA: TGTGCCAGCAGTGAAGTCGGGGTATACAATGAGCAGTTCTTC
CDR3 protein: CASSEVGVYNEQFF

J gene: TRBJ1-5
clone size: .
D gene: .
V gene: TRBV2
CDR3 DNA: TGTGCCAGCAGTGACTGGGGGGGCTTCCAGCCCCAGCATTTT
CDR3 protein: CASSDWGGFQPQHF

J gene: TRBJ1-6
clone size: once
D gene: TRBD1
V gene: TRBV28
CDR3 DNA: TGTGCCAGCAGTCACCGGGGACAGGGAATTTCACCCCTCCACTTT
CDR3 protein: CASSHRGQGISPLHF

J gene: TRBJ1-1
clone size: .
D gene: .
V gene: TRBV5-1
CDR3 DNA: TGCGCCAGCAGGGGTGACACGAACACTGAAGCTTTCTTT
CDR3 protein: CASRGDTNTEAFF

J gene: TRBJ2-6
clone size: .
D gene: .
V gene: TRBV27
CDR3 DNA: TGTGCCAGCAGGACAGGTTCCGGCTCTGGGGCCAACGTCCTGACTTTC
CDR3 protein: CASRTGSGSGANVLTF

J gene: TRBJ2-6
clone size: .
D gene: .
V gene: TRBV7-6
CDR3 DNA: TGTGCCAGCAGCTTGGAATTTCCGGGACCCACCGCTGGGGCCAACGTCCTGACTTTC
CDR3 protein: CASSLEFPGPTAGANVLTF

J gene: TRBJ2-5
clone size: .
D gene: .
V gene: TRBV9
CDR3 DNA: TGTGCCAGCAGCGTAGATAATAGCGCCCAAGAGACCCAGTACTTC
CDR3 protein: CASSVDNSAQETQYF

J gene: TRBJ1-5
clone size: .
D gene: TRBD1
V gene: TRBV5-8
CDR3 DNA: TGTGCCAGCAGACGGACAGGGCGATTGAGCAATCAGCCCCAGCATTTT
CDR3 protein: CASRRTGRLSNQPQHF

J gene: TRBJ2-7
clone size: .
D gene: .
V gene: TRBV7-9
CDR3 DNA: TGTGCCAGCAGCTTATCAACATATCACTACGAGCAGTACTTC
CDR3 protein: CASSLSTYHYEQYF

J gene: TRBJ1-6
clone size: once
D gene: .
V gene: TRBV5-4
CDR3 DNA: TGTGCCAGCAGCTTTAGCGGTGGTAATTCACCCCTCCACTTT
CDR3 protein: CASSFSGGNSPLHF

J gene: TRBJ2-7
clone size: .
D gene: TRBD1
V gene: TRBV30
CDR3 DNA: TGTGCCTGGAAAGGGGGCCTAATCAACGGGTCTTACGAGCAGTACTTC
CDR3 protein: CAWKGGLINGSYEQYF

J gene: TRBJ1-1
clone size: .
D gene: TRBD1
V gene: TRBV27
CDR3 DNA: TGTGCCAGCAGTCCGGACAGGGGGTCTGAAGCTTTCTTT
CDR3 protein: CASSPDRGSEAFF

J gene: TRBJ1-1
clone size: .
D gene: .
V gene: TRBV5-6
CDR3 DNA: TGTGCCAGCAGCTTGAGCCTGCTTGGGCAGGGGTTTAAGGGTGAAGCTTTCTTT
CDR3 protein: CASSLSLLGQGFKGEAFF

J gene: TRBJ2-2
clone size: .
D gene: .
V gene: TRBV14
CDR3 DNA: TGTGCCAGCAGCCAAGTCTGGCAGGGAAGTGCCGGGGAGCTGTTTTTT
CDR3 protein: CASSQVWQGSAGELFF

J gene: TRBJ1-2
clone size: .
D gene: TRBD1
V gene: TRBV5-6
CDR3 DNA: TGTGCCAGCAGCTCCGGACAGGGGGCGCGGGAGAGCTACACCTTC
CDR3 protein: CASSSGQGARESYTF

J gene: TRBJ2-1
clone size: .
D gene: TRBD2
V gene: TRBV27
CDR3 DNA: TGTGCCAGCAGTTTATGGGTGGTGGGGACTAGCGGGGCCCGCAATGAGCAGTTCTTC
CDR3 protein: CASSLWVVGTSGARNEQFF

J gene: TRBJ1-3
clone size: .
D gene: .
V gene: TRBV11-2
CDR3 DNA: TGTGCCAGCACCCTTCAAGGAAACACCATATATTTT
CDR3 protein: CASTLQGNTIYF

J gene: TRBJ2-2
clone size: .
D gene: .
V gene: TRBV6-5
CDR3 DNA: TGTGCCAGCAGTTACAACGGACCTGACATCACCGGGGAGCTGTTTTTT
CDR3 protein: CASSYNGPDITGELFF

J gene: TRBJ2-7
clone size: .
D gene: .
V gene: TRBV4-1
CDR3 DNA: TGCGCCAGCAGCTACAGGGACTCCTACGAGCAGTACTTC
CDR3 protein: CASSYRDSYEQYF

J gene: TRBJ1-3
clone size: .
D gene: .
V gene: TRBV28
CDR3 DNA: TGTGCCAGCAGTTTGGGTCTCTCTGGAAACACCATATATTTT
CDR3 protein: CASSLGLSGNTIYF

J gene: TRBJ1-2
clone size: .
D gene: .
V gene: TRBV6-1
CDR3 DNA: TGTGCCAGCAGTGAGGGGGGGGCTCTTGGCTACACCTTC
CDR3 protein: CASSEGGALGYTF

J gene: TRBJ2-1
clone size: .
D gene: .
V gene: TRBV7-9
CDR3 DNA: TGTGCCAGCAGCTTTTTTGGGAAGGCTCGGAACAATGAGCAGTTCTTC
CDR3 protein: CASSFFGKARNNEQFF

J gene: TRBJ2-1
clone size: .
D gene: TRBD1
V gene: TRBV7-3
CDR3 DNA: TGTGCCAGCAGCTTAATGATCGGGACAGATAATGAGCAGTTCTTC
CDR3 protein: CASSLMIGTDNEQFF

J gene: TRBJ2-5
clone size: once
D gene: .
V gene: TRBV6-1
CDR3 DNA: TGTGCCAGCAGTGACCACAGGGACCCCCAAGAGACCCAGTACTTC
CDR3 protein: CASSDHRDPQETQYF

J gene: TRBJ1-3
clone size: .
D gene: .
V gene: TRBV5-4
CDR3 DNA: TGTGCCAGCAGCATACCCGGACCTGGAAACACCATATATTTT
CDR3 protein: CASSIPGPGNTIYF

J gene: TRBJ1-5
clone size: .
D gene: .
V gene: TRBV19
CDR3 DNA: TGTGCCAGTAGTATAGCAGACTATAGCAATCAGCCCCAGCATTTT
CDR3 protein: CASSIADYSNQPQHF

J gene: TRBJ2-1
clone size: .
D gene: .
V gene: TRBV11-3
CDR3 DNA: TGTGCCAGCAGCTCATCGGAACGTCCCTACAATGAGCAGTTCTTC
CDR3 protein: CASSSSERPYNEQFF

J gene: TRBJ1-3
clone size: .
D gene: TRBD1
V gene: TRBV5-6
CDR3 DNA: TGTGCCAGCAGCTTCAAGGGGGCCGGTGGAAACACCATATATTTT
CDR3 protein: CASSFKGAGGNTIYF

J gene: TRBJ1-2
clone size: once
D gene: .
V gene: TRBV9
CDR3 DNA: TGTGCCAGCAGCGTAGCCCAGGACCCCCCTCAGGCCTACTATGGCTACACCTTC
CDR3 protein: CASSVAQDPPQAYYGYTF

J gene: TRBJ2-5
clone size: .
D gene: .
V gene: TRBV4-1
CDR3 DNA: TGCGCCAGCAGCCAAGATCGCTCATCCGGGGGGCTGTTAAGGGAGACCCAGTACTTC
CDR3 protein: CASSQDRSSGGLLRETQYF

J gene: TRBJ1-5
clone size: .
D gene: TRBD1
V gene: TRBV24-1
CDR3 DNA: TGTGCCACCAGTGGACAGGGGGGATTGCCCCAGCATTTT
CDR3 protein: CATSGQGGLPQHF

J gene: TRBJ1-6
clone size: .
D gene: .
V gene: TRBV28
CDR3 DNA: TGTGCCAGCAGAGCGGGAGAACGCTATAATTCACCCCTCCACTTT
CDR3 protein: CASRAGERYNSPLHF